A selection of T cell receptor beta chains follows, all from one sample in a study of blood T cell repertoires in COVID-19. TCRdb's table, derived via immunoSEQ multiplex PCR, lists solely in-frame clones and lacks some. The sample has roughly 500,000 clones, 89% seen once. The sequencing sample was made of peripheral blood. The receptor set was obtained from a man younger than 35 with COVID-19, enrolled during active disease. CDR3s leave out the opening cysteine and the closing phenylalanine or tryptophan. The order of the fields is CDR3 length, V gene, CDR3 protein.

>13|TRBV6-5
ASSYSSSGGYEQY
>13|TRBV6-5
ASRPGQGRGQPQH
>11|TRBV5-1
ASSSPLIYEQY
>12|TRBV28
ASSESGAYFEQF
>17|TRBV5-8
ASSINRDILHQGTGELF
>13|TRBV15
ATSRERVTASEAF
>15|TRBV9
ASSVVDQRTSGGEQF
>12|TRBV10-3
ATRAGGPGNEQF
>14|TRBV2
ASSEAGGISTYEQY
>15|TRBV5-8
ASSLWGQPNSNQPQH
>12|TRBV11-2
ASSSYSGEYEQY
>15|TRBV7-8
ASSFGRTGAVNTEAF
>13|TRBV28
ASSFLSGRVGEQY
>15|TRBV5-5
ASSLIPGSGGANVLT
>13|TRBV5-6
ASSVRTGGRDTQY
>12|TRBV7-8
ASSSITVNTEAF
>13|TRBV18
ASSPEVWDRDYAF
>14|TRBV6-1
ASSETTGTGEETQY
>13|TRBV5-5
ASSLSRQVNTEAF
>15|TRBV28
ASSDSLSGTSLYEQY
>14|TRBV7-2
ASSPSGVSLTDTQY
>15|TRBV27
ASSLASYGGVTDTQY
>12|TRBV2
ASSRGLNTGELF
>14|TRBV19
ASSIDSGGSYNEQF
>13|TRBV6-5
ASSRPNRGGETQY
>15|TRBV24-1
ATSDLTTSGGTDTQY
>12|TRBV4-1
ASSPPPAGETQY
>15|TRBV5-4
ASSAETKSSATDTQY
>11|TRBV24-1
ATSVKSNYGYT
>9|TRBV19
AGRDRVRFT
>14|TRBV4-2
ASSQVGAGGPETQY
>11|TRBV24-1
ATAEVAEETQY
>13|TRBV11-3
ASSYRDRGSNEQF
>8|TRBV20-1
SAKTVEAF
>12|TRBV7-9
ASSNSGSTDTQY
>11|TRBV6-5
ASSLVVAYEQY
>11|TRBV2
ASSVTGGEKLF
>12|TRBV6-1
ASSETWRNSPLH
>14|TRBV11-2
ASSLGSSGGTDTQY
>14|TRBV5-1
ASMSLAGGGQETQY
>12|TRBV18
ASSTPGGQETQY
>12|TRBV19
ASSTGGLNTEAF
>11|TRBV10-3
AISELQGDGYT
>12|TRBV2
ASSVAGSNQPQH
>15|TRBV15
ATSPTTTTSGEETQY
>14|TRBV5-1
ASSYQTGLSSYEQY
>11|TRBV29-1
SAQRSGSYEQY
>12|TRBV6-5
ASVSVGLSYEQY
>12|TRBV5-4
ASRIEGVQETQY
>13|TRBV7-8
ASSLGQGTRDTQY
>15|TRBV18
ASSPIWGTSSYNEQF
>14|TRBV29-1
SVDLRDRGRYTEAF
>13|TRBV6-5
ASSYSYGGARGYT
>12|TRBV14
ASSQDGEGWGYT
>15|TRBV10-2
ASWGLGAGGPSGELF